What follows describes a single T cell receptor beta chain. Antigen unknown. This record comes from a study of shared clonotypes between healthy human individuals. The CDR3 loop spans 17 amino acids. Germline V CDR1 and CDR2: SGHRS, YFSETQ. Trimming took 3 bases from V and 2 from J; bases not matched to a gene: 8. Findings and caveats of the study: Against clonotypes common to all four donors, non-shared ones had lower generation probabilities.

Profiling relied on immunoSEQ multiplex PCR, and the TCRdb table lists in-frame clones only, not all of them. Of roughly 2.2 million clones listed, more than 85% are singletons. The sample was naive CD4+ T cells from PBMCs. Subset meaning: CD45RA+ positively selected. This clonotype was sampled from a man aged 18 to 30 in good health. Some clones in this sample may be carry-over from other donors' samples. The rearrangement links TRBV5-1 to TRBJ2-3, with 11 bases matching TRBD2. Written as DNA, the CDR3 is TGCGCCAGCAGCTGGGGACTAGCGGATGAAATCACAGATACGCAGTATTTT. It specifies CASSWGLADEITDTQYF. Complete variable domain (other parts from reference TRBV5-1 and TRBJ2-3): KAGVTQTPRYLIKTRGQQVTLSCSPISGHRSVSWYQQTPGQGLQFLFEYFSETQRNKGNFPGRFSGRQFSNSRSEMNVSTLELGDSALYLCASSWGLADEITDTQYFGPGTRLTVL.